This T cell receptor (beta chain) was captured by sequencing in a study of immune evolution from preneoplasia to lung adenocarcinoma. Between the mid-2010s and the late 2010s, patients underwent resection in Japan or China. After pathologic assessment, macro-dissection selected premalignant or tumor cells for extraction. Germline CDR1 reads SGHTA; CDR2 reads FQGNSA. V lost 6 bases, J lost 10 bases, and 13 bases stayed unmatched. The CDR3 has 15 residues. Repertoires were generated with immunoSEQ multiplex PCR, while TCRdb's copy carries only in-frame clones and drops some. The table has fewer than 3,500 clones, 84% seen once; the top ten hold approximately 2.3%.

The material sequenced was FFPE atypical adenomatous hyperplasia tissue from the lung. The subset here: atypical adenomatous hyperplasia (AAH), lung preneoplasia. This sequence joins TRBV7-2 and TRBJ2-4; 9 nucleotides agree with TRBD1. The sequence was collected from a person aged 65 to 85 with lung adenocarcinoma. CDR3 DNA sequence: TGTGCCAGCAGTTACCGGGACAGGGTGCCCCAAATTCAGTACTTC. Protein: CASSYRDRVPQIQYF.